These 30 T cell receptor beta chains came from one sample sequenced in a study of tissue T cells after allogeneic stem cell transplantation. Repertoires were generated with immunoSEQ multiplex PCR, while TCRdb's copy carries only in-frame clones and drops some. This table holds 6,800 or so clones, roughly two thirds found once. The specimen was blood. The origin of the receptors is a female BALB/c mouse in good health. The strain's MHC haplotype is H2-d.

This clone was found a few times. The gene names here belong to mouse. The DNA ends 1 residue before the CDR3 does, and the rest of the CDR3 is filled in from the germline J gene. This chain connects TRBV3 to TRBJ2-7, with a possible D match to TRBD1 (8 bases). The CDR3 spans 12 residues. From germline, CDR1 is SNHLY and CDR2 FYNGKV (reference sequence). The V end was cut by 5 bases, the J end by 7 bases, with 12 bases between. The CDR3 is CASSEQGGEQYF. The covered CDR3 bases are TGTGCCAGCAGCGAACAGGGGGGGGAACAGTAC.

This clone was observed once. Germline and genes: mouse. The observed sequence ends 1 residue before the CDR3 terminus, with the missing tail filled in from the germline J gene. V and J are TRBV13-1 and TRBJ2-4; D is unclear. This CDR3 has 13 residues. Germline V gives CDR1 NSHNY, CDR2 SYGAGN. With 2 bases removed from V and 1 base from J, the gap between germline ends came to 5 bases. The CDR3 bases that were read are TGTGCCAGCAGTGACAGAGGTCAAAACACCTTGTAC. This sequence encodes CASSDRGQNTLY. The complete CDR3 sequence is CASSDRGQNTLYF.

Concerning this clone itself: These gene names are mouse names. The read terminates 1 residue before the CDR3 end, so the remaining end is supplied by the germline J gene. The chain recombines TRBV4 with TRBJ2-7, with 7 bases identical to TRBD1. The CDR3 totals 13 residues. In germline, CDR1 is LGHDT, CDR2 YNNKQL (reference sequence). Trimming took 4 bases from V and 4 from J; bases not matched to a gene: 4. The CDR3 is CASSSYRGYEQYF. The CDR3 DNA, read in part, is TGTGCCAGCAGCTCCTACAGGGGTTATGAACAGTAC.

To note about this clone: Any gene name here is a mouse gene name. The CDR3 end lies 1 residue beyond the end of the read and is filled in from the germline J gene. The chain uses TRBV5 and TRBJ2-4; D call uncertain. This CDR3 spans 15 amino acids. Germline CDR1 reads LGHNA; CDR2 reads YNLKQL (reference sequence). V was clipped by 0 bases and J by 1 base, with 8 bases between them. The CDR3 bases that were read are TGTGCCAGCAGCCAAGAGGGGAGGGGTCAAAACACCTTGTAC. Its translation: CASSQEGRGQNTLY. The whole CDR3 sequence reads CASSQEGRGQNTLYF.

Concerning this clone itself: Mouse gene names and germline throughout. The sequence runs out 1 residue before the end of the CDR3; the remainder is reconstructed from the germline J gene. V usage is TRBV2 and J usage is TRBJ2-5; the D gene is possibly TRBD2 (7 bases). The CDR3 consists of 14 residues. Trimming pared 0 bases from V and 5 bases from J, leaving 9 bases between. Germline-derived CDR1 and CDR2 are LGHNA and YSYQKL. The CDR3 bases that were read are TGTGCCAGCAGCCAAGACGGGGGGCTAGACACCCAGTAC. This gives the protein CASSQDGGLDTQY. The entire CDR3 reads CASSQDGGLDTQYF. The variable domain in full, with the rest retrieved from reference TRBV2 and TRBJ2-5, is DPKIIQKPKYLVAVTGSEKILICEQYLGHNAMYWYRQSAKKPLEFMFSYSYQKLMDNQTASSRFQPQSSKKNHLDLQITALKPDDSATYFCASSQDGGLDTQYFGPGTRLLVL.

As concerns this clone: These gene names are mouse names. The CDR3 extends 1 residue past the end of the read, so its final part is completed from the germline J gene. The rearrangement joins TRBV13-2 to TRBJ2-7; 9 bases fit TRBD2. CDR1 and CDR2 (germline): NNHNN, SYGAGS (reference sequence). V gave up 3 bases and J gave up 4 bases; unmatched junction bases: 2. The CDR3 contains 13 residues. The CDR3 bases that were read are TGTGCCAGCGGTGGCTGGGGGGGGTATGAACAGTAC. Protein: CASGGWGGYEQY. The entire CDR3 reads CASGGWGGYEQYF.

For this clone: Gene names refer to mouse genes. Sequencing ends 1 residue short of the CDR3 end; the germline J gene provides the rest. The chain has TRBV31 and TRBJ1-1, with 7 bases fitting TRBD1. The CDR3 is made up of 12 amino acids. Germline trimming cut 3 bases from V and 3 bases from J; bases unmatched to any gene: 1. Germline-derived CDR1 and CDR2 are GKSSPN and SITVG. The CDR3 region is CAWRTGYTEVFF. The part of the CDR3 DNA that was read is TGTGCCTGGAGGACAGGGTACACAGAAGTCTTC.

Comments on this clone: The gene names here belong to mouse. The missing CDR3 end, 1 residue past where the read stops, is filled in from the germline J gene. The V and J genes are TRBV13-2 and TRBJ2-1; D gene uncertain. The CDR3 contains 14 residues. Germline CDR1 and CDR2: NNHNN and SYGAGS (reference sequence). V was pared by 1 base and J by 0 bases, with 5 bases between. The DNA read from the CDR3 is TGTGCCAGCGGTGATTCTGGTAACTATGCTGAGCAGTTC. Its protein is CASGDSGNYAEQF. The whole CDR3 region reads CASGDSGNYAEQFF.

With regard to this clone: Here the gene names and germline are mouse. Coverage ceases 1 residue before the CDR3 finishes, and the germline J gene fills in the end. This chain links TRBV1 with TRBJ1-6; 10 bases align to TRBD1. TRBJ1-6 is an ORF, with its function uncertain. The germline gives CDR1 NSQYPW, CDR2 LRSPGD (reference sequence). The CDR3 consists of 17 residues. Trimming at V came to 4 bases and at J to 6 bases, leaving 9 bases not matched to a gene. The sequenced part of the CDR3 DNA is TGCACCTGCAGTGTCCGGGACAGGGGATGGAGTAATTCGCCCCTCTAC. It encodes CTCSVRDRGWSNSPLY. The complete CDR3 sequence is CTCSVRDRGWSNSPLYF.

As concerns this clone: Mouse germline and gene names are used. Read coverage stops 1 residue before the CDR3 terminus; the germline J gene supplies the remainder. V and J are TRBV4 and TRBJ1-5; D might be TRBD1 (5 bases). V dropped 5 bases and J dropped 1 base, with 9 bases sitting between them. This CDR3 is 14 amino acids long. CDR1 and CDR2 from the germline V gene are LGHDT and YNNKQL (reference sequence). This CDR3 is CASSLRDNNQAPLF. The sequenced CDR3 bases are TGTGCCAGCAGCCTCCGGGACAACAACCAGGCTCCGCTT.

The sample holds a few counts of this clone. Mouse gene names apply. The read stops 1 residue short of the end of the CDR3; the missing end is completed from the germline J gene. The V call is TRBV31, the J call TRBJ2-7; D uncertain. V was trimmed by 0 bases and J by 4 bases, leaving 1 base between them. From germline, CDR1 is GKSSPN and CDR2 SITVG. The CDR3 spans 10 residues. CDR3 amino acids: CAWSLYEQYF. The sequenced part of the CDR3 DNA is TGTGCCTGGAGTCTGTATGAACAGTAC.

As concerns this clone: Gene names and germline refer to mouse. The read is 1 residue too short to cover the CDR3 end, so that end is filled in from the germline J gene. The chain has TRBV31 and TRBJ1-1, with TRBD1 matching 9 bases. Germline CDR1 is GKSSPN and CDR2 is SITVG. J was trimmed by 4 bases and V by 3 bases; bases with no gene match: 6. The CDR3 sequence is 14 residues long. The CDR3 is CAWSQQGAGTEVFF. The covered CDR3 bases are TGTGCCTGGAGCCAACAGGGGGCGGGCACAGAAGTCTTC. The full variable domain, its missing parts supplied by reference TRBV31 and TRBJ1-1, is AQTIHQWPVAEIKAVGSPLSLGCTIKGKSSPNLYWYWQATGGTLQQLFYSITVGQVESVVQLNLSASRPKDDQFILSTEKLLLSHSGFYLCAWSQQGAGTEVFFGKGTRLTVV.

As to this clone: Gene names follow the mouse nomenclature. The CDR3 end falls 1 residue outside the read, so it is completed with the germline J gene. V is TRBV13-1 and J is TRBJ1-1, with a weak D call TRBD1 (5 bases). CDR3 length: 13 residues. Germline V CDR1 and CDR2: NSHNY, SYGAGN. The V and J ends lost 4 bases and 4 bases respectively, with 11 bases between them. This chain's CDR3 is CASSSQQGTEVFF. The CDR3 DNA, read in part, is TGTGCCAGCAGTTCGCAGCAGGGCACAGAAGTCTTC.

Details on this clone: Mouse names are used for the genes. The sequenced fragment ends 1 residue before the CDR3 boundary, so the rest is inferred from the germline J gene. This chain uses TRBV5 with TRBJ2-7; TRBD1 agrees at 11 bases. The CDR3 has 15 residues. The junction had 2 bases not matched to a gene; V was cut back by 4 bases and J by 0 bases. Germline V CDR1 and CDR2: LGHNA, YNLKQL (reference sequence). The CDR3 region is CASSPGTGGSYEQYF. CDR3 DNA, as far as it was read: TGTGCCAGCAGCCCTGGGACAGGGGGCTCCTATGAACAGTAC.

Points on this clone: Each gene name is a mouse one. The part of the CDR3 DNA that was read is TGTGCCAGCAGCCCCGGGACAGCTAGTGCAGAAACGCTGTAT. This sequence encodes CASSPGTASAETLY. The entire CDR3 is CASSPGTASAETLYF. V and J are TRBV14 and TRBJ2-3; 7 bases map to TRBD1. The read stops 1 residue short of the end of the CDR3; the missing end is completed from the germline J gene. CDR1 SGHDT and CDR2 FRDEAV come from the germline V gene. CDR3 length equals 15 residues. V lost 5 bases, J lost 0 bases, and 6 bases stayed unmatched.

Worth noting for this clone: Genes and germline come from the mouse. The read stops 1 residue short of the end of the CDR3; the missing end is completed from the germline J gene. V and J are TRBV13-2 and TRBJ2-7; 11 bases align to TRBD2. Germline V gene data show CDR1 as NNHNN and CDR2 as SYGAGS (reference sequence). This CDR3 is built from 14 residues. Germline trimming cut 5 bases from V and 7 bases from J; bases unmatched to any gene: 8. The covered CDR3 bases are TGTGCCAGCGGGGAGGACTGGGGGGATGGGGAACAGTAC. As protein: CASGEDWGDGEQY. The whole CDR3 region reads CASGEDWGDGEQYF.

This clone was seen a few times. The genes are named according to mouse. Read coverage stops 1 residue before the CDR3 terminus; the germline J gene supplies the remainder. The chain recombines TRBV29 with TRBJ2-7; perhaps TRBD1 as D (5 bases). This CDR3 is 13 amino acids long. Germline CDR1 MSHET, CDR2 SYDVDS. Trimming cost V 6 bases and J 0 bases, with 9 bases left between them. CDR3 DNA, as far as it was read: TGTGCTAGCAGGCGACAGAGCTCCTATGAACAGTAC. Translation gives CASRRQSSYEQY. The entire CDR3 reads CASRRQSSYEQYF. Full variable domain (remainder filled in from reference TRBV29 and TRBJ2-7): DMKVTQMPRYLIKRMGENVLLECGQDMSHETMYWYRQDPGLGLQLIYISYDVDSNSEGDIPKGYRVSRKKREHFSLILDSAKTNQTSVYFCASRRQSSYEQYFGPGTRLTVL.

Concerning this clone: Gene labels here are mouse ones. The read ends 1 residue shy of where the CDR3 ends; the end is completed using the germline J gene. This rearrangement joins TRBV20 to TRBJ2-2, with TRBD1 matching over 7 bases. Germline CDR1 GFQATS, CDR2 STVNSAI. The CDR3 contains 13 residues. Trimming cost V 5 bases and J 2 bases; bases outside gene matches: 2. This CDR3 reads CGARQGNTGQLYF. The DNA read from the CDR3 is TGTGGTGCTCGACAGGGCAACACCGGGCAGCTCTAC.

Note on this clone: Mouse gene names and germline throughout. The missing CDR3 end, 1 residue past where the read stops, is filled in from the germline J gene. J is TRBJ2-2 and V is TRBV31, with 8 bases that match TRBD1. The CDR3 has 17 residues. V gave up 2 bases and J gave up 3 bases; unmatched junction bases: 11. In germline, CDR1 is GKSSPN, CDR2 SITVG. CDR3 DNA (partial): TGTGCCTGGAGTTACTCACAGGGGGTTTGGGACACCGGGCAGCTCTAC. This codes for CAWSYSQGVWDTGQLY. The whole CDR3 sequence is CAWSYSQGVWDTGQLYF.

For this clone: Mouse gene names and germline throughout. From the germline J gene comes the end of the CDR3, since the read stops 1 residue before it. This chain connects TRBV2 to TRBJ1-4; 9 bases are shared with TRBD1. V dropped 0 bases and J dropped 2; count of bases not matched to a gene: 1. CDR1 and CDR2 from the germline V gene are LGHNA and YSYQKL. The CDR3 length is 16 residues. Incomplete CDR3 DNA: TGTGCCAGCAGCCAAGATGGGACAGGGTCCAACGAAAGATTATTT. It encodes CASSQDGTGSNERLF. The entire CDR3 protein is CASSQDGTGSNERLFF.

With regard to this clone: These gene names are mouse names. CDR3 loop: CASSDAGTGQNTLYF. The sequenced CDR3 bases are TGTGCCAGCAGTGATGCTGGGACGGGTCAAAACACCTTGTAC. This chain links TRBV13-1 with TRBJ2-4; D is possibly TRBD1 or TRBD2 (5 bases each). The CDR3 is cut off 1 residue early in the read; its end comes from the germline J gene. Germline values: CDR1 NSHNY, CDR2 SYGAGN. This CDR3 comprises 15 residues. The V and J ends lost 0 bases and 1 base respectively, with 9 bases between them.

This clone was found a few times. Genes here carry mouse names. The CDR3 goes on 1 residue after the read ends, and that part is filled in from the germline J gene. The V and J genes are TRBV20 and TRBJ2-7; TRBD1 might be the D (5 bases). The CDR3 has 13 amino acids. From germline, CDR1 is GFQATS and CDR2 STVNSAI. V lost 3 bases and J 0 bases, leaving 9 bases between the germline ends. CDR3 protein: CGARAGSSYEQYF. CDR3 DNA, as far as it was read: TGTGGTGCTAGAGCAGGGAGCTCCTATGAACAGTAC.

Worth noting for this clone: The listed genes are named as in mouse. The read is 1 residue too short to cover the CDR3 end, so that end is filled in from the germline J gene. This chain links TRBV5 with TRBJ2-5, with D perhaps matching TRBD1 or TRBD2 (5 bases each). From germline, CDR1 is LGHNA and CDR2 YNLKQL (reference sequence). The V end lost 4 bases, the J end lost 2 bases, and 10 bases lay between the germline ends. This CDR3 is built from 14 residues. The CDR3 bases that were read are TGTGCCAGCAGCCGAGGGACCTCCCAAGACACCCAGTAC. Translating gives CASSRGTSQDTQY. The whole CDR3 protein is CASSRGTSQDTQYF.

With respect to this clone: Gene names and germline refer to mouse. Read sequence stops 1 residue before the CDR3 end, and the germline J gene provides the missing end. This chain joins TRBV17 and TRBJ1-1; the D is unclear. CDR3 length: 14 residues. Between the trimmed V and J ends, which lost 0 bases and 2 bases, there was a span of 7 bases. The germline V gene has CDR1 MNHDT and CDR2 YYDKIL. CDR3 DNA, as far as it was read: TGTGCTAGCAGTAGAGATAGGGTTAACACAGAAGTCTTC. It encodes CASSRDRVNTEVF. In full, the CDR3 is CASSRDRVNTEVFF.

With regard to this clone: The genes are named according to mouse. The CDR3 is cut off 1 residue early in the read; its end comes from the germline J gene. The chain is built from TRBV1 and TRBJ1-3; no definite D call. The CDR3 contains 15 residues. The germline V and J ends were trimmed by 0 bases and 0 bases, with 6 bases remaining between them. The germline CDR1 and CDR2 sequences are NSQYPW and LRSPGD (reference sequence). CDR3 sequence reads: CTCSADPHSGNTLYF. Incomplete CDR3 DNA: TGCACCTGCAGTGCAGATCCCCATTCTGGAAATACGCTCTAT.

Notes on this clone: The genes and germline here are from mouse. CDR3 DNA, as far as it was read: TGTGCCTGGAGTCTCCAGGGCTATAATTCGCCCCTCTAC. It translates to CAWSLQGYNSPLY. The CDR3 in its entirety is CAWSLQGYNSPLYF. This chain links TRBV31 with TRBJ1-6; D possibly corresponds to TRBD1 (5 bases). The read falls 1 residue short of the CDR3 end, and the missing part is taken from the germline J gene. TRBJ1-6 is labeled an ORF, and its function is uncertain. CDR1 is GKSSPN and CDR2 is SITVG in the germline V gene. This CDR3 spans 14 amino acids. V lost 0 bases to trimming and J lost 3 bases, with 6 bases between them.

This clone was recorded once. Gene names and germline match the mouse. The read terminates 1 residue before the CDR3 end, so the remaining end is supplied by the germline J gene. The chain is built from TRBV19 and TRBJ2-7; 8 positions agree with TRBD1. V shed 5 bases, J shed 6 bases, and the junction held 4 bases outside the gene matches. The CDR3 has 12 amino acids. Germline V gene data show CDR1 as FNHDT and CDR2 as SITEND (reference sequence). The CDR3 sequence: CASSPRGLEQYF. The CDR3 DNA, read in part, is TGTGCCAGCAGCCCCAGGGGGCTTGAACAGTAC.

This clone was observed a single time. The genes and germline here are from mouse. The read ends 1 residue before the CDR3 terminus; that terminus is restored from the germline J gene. This chain connects TRBV5 to TRBJ2-1; D is perhaps TRBD2 (6 bases). Deletions cut 4 bases from V and 3 bases from J, with 13 bases between. The CDR3 runs to 15 residues. Germline V CDR1 and CDR2: LGHNA, YNLKQL (reference sequence). The CDR3 loop is CASSPRTAVYAEQFF. The part of the CDR3 DNA that was read is TGTGCCAGCAGCCCCCGGACTGCGGTCTATGCTGAGCAGTTC.

Note on this clone: All gene names here are mouse names. From the germline J gene comes the end of the CDR3, since the read stops 1 residue before it. This chain links TRBV5 with TRBJ2-3, with TRBD1 as a possible D gene (6 bases). The V gene lost 0 bases and the J gene lost 1 base, with 11 bases spanning the gap. CDR3 length: 16 amino acids. The V gene's germline CDR1 is LGHNA and CDR2 YNLKQL (reference sequence). CDR3 amino acids: CASSQDKGVGAETLYF. Incomplete CDR3 DNA: TGTGCCAGCAGCCAAGATAAGGGGGTCGGTGCAGAAACGCTGTAT.

This clone was seen a handful of times. Gene names are the mouse ones. Read data end 1 residue before the CDR3 end; the end is taken from the germline J gene. The chain recombines TRBV2 with TRBJ1-2; 10 bases are shared with TRBD1. Germline trimming cut 2 bases from V and 4 bases from J; bases unmatched to any gene: 7. Germline V gives CDR1 LGHNA, CDR2 YSYQKL. The CDR3 has 16 amino acids. This CDR3 reads CASSQNRDRGGSDYTF. The sequenced part of the CDR3 DNA is TGTGCCAGCAGCCAAAACCGGGACAGGGGCGGCTCCGACTACACC. Supplemented by reference TRBV2 and TRBJ1-2, the full variable domain reads DPKIIQKPKYLVAVTGSEKILICEQYLGHNAMYWYRQSAKKPLEFMFSYSYQKLMDNQTASSRFQPQSSKKNHLDLQITALKPDDSATYFCASSQNRDRGGSDYTFGSGTRLLVI.